The entry that follows covers one T cell receptor (beta chain) sequence. The sample originates from a study of T cell changes during pregnancy in multiple sclerosis. Data came from immunoSEQ multiplex PCR; TCRdb stores just in-frame clones and leaves some out. This table has 55,000 to 95,000 clones, roughly nine tenths appearing once. Germline V gene sequence: CDR1 MNHNY, CDR2 SVGAGI (reference sequence). This CDR3 contains 15 residues. V lost 5 bases to trimming and J lost 4 bases; unmatched junction nucleotides: 3. The sequence was collected from a female donor in good health, enrolled as a control in a pregnancy study. Sequencing used peripheral blood, obtained in the second trimester of pregnancy. V and J are TRBV6-6 and TRBJ2-3; 13 bases align to TRBD2. CDR3 region: CASSTGTSGADTQYF. DNA of the CDR3: TGTGCCAGCAGTACCGGGACTAGCGGGGCAGATACGCAGTATTTT.